This T cell receptor (beta chain) came from a study of tumor-infiltrating lymphocytes in primary liver carcinoma. Study as a whole: Sample counts of productive TCRbeta reads spanned roughly 3.5 to 8 million; these counts were similar across tissue types. Study-level points and caveats: Blood had a significantly lower top-250-clone fraction than tumors did (p = 0.039).

TCR beta cDNA came from roughly 0.45 ug total RNA, primed with a constant-region primer. The TCR beta library was amplified through three nested multiplex PCR rounds in a modified ARM-PCR procedure. One entry per CDR3 protein results from TCRdb running MiXCR on the multiplex PCR reads. The sample gives 250,000 to 400,000 distinct CDR3 sequences, 60% to 80% of which show up once; approximately 9% is in the top ten. Of note for this clonotype: No antigen is known for it. A single base separates this from a much larger clone, so it may be a read error.

Germline DNA was also extracted, and blood RNA was taken from unsorted whole blood. Patients had chronic HBV infection and were treatment-naive. This receptor was identified in a man in his forties or fifties with primary liver carcinoma and hepatitis B virus infection. Material: peripheral blood.

CDR3 sequence reads: CARSPLAQGYEQYF. CDR3 nucleotides: TGTGCCAGGAGCCCACTAGCCCAGGGCTACGAGCAGTACTTC. The rearrangement joins TRBV7-8 to TRBJ2-7; perhaps TRBD2 as D (6 bases). V lost 9 bases to trimming and J lost 3 bases, with 18 bases between them. CDR1 is SGHVS and CDR2 is FQNEAQ in the germline V gene. The CDR3 runs to 14 residues.